The rows below give T cell receptor beta chains drawn from one sample of a study of shared clonotypes between healthy human individuals. TCRdb's table, derived via immunoSEQ multiplex PCR, lists solely in-frame clones and lacks some. The sample records around 2.3 million clones, about 94% being singletons. The sequencing sample was made of naive CD4+ T cells sorted from blood. These receptor sequences come from a young man in good health. Both conserved end residues are part of each CDR3. D genes are given only for firm matches. Where a row states a size, it is once, few, many or the class of an expanded clone; other rows omit it.

TRBJ1-3,TRBV7-9,NA,once,CASSLVDTIYF,TGTGCCAGCAGCCTAGTGGACACCATATATTTT
TRBJ2-7,TRBV19,NA,NA,CASSMGGQGIYEQYF,TGTGCCAGTAGTATGGGTGGGCAGGGAATCTACGAGCAGTACTTC
TRBJ1-4,TRBV11-3,NA,NA,CASSFRQNEKLFF,TGTGCCAGCAGCTTTCGACAGAATGAAAAACTGTTTTTT
TRBJ1-2,TRBV5-1,NA,NA,CASSSPGQPYGYTF,TGCGCCAGCAGCTCCCCAGGACAGCCCTATGGCTACACCTTC
TRBJ2-7,TRBV19,TRBD1,NA,CASSTGQGISYEQYF,TGTGCCAGTAGTACCGGACAGGGTATCTCCTACGAGCAGTACTTC
TRBJ2-2,TRBV9,TRBD2,NA,CASSVATSGRAVGELFF,TGTGCCAGCAGCGTAGCTACTAGCGGGAGGGCCGTCGGGGAGCTGTTTTTT
TRBJ2-7,TRBV5-5,NA,NA,CASSLIGSYEQYF,TGTGCCAGCAGCTTGATCGGCTCCTACGAGCAGTACTTC
TRBJ2-2,TRBV5-6,TRBD2,NA,CASSAGLGNTGELFF,TGTGCCAGCAGCGCGGGACTAGGGAACACCGGGGAGCTGTTTTTT
TRBJ1-6,TRBV19,NA,NA,CASSMRPFNSPLHF,TGTGCCAGTAGTATGAGGCCGTTTAATTCACCCCTCCACTTT
TRBJ2-7,TRBV5-1,NA,NA,CASSLSWQGIHEQYF,TGCGCCAGCAGCTTGTCGTGGCAGGGGATCCACGAGCAGTACTTC
TRBJ2-3,TRBV6-5,NA,NA,CASSYLPSDTQYF,TGTGCCAGCAGTTACCTCCCGTCAGATACGCAGTATTTT
TRBJ2-1,TRBV28,TRBD2,NA,CASTAGGLNEQFF,TGTGCCAGTACAGCGGGAGGCTTGAATGAGCAGTTCTTC
TRBJ2-3,TRBV11-2,NA,NA,CASSSPGPGRADTQYF,TGTGCCAGCAGCTCACCCGGTCCGGGGAGAGCAGATACGCAGTATTTT
TRBJ1-6,TRBV5-1,NA,NA,CASSLQFSYNSPLHF,TGCGCCAGCAGCCTCCAATTCTCCTATAATTCACCCCTCCACTTT
TRBJ2-1,TRBV2,NA,NA,CASSVRQASYNEQFF,TGTGCCAGCAGTGTTAGGCAAGCCTCCTACAATGAGCAGTTCTTC
TRBJ1-1,TRBV19,TRBD1,NA,CASNPRVGTANTEAFF,TGTGCCAGTAACCCAAGGGTTGGGACAGCTAACACTGAAGCTTTCTTT
TRBJ2-5,TRBV14,NA,NA,CASSQRQLQETQYF,TGTGCCAGCAGCCAGAGACAGCTTCAAGAGACCCAGTACTTC
TRBJ1-4,TRBV9,NA,NA,CASSATGGTANEKLFF,TGTGCCAGCAGCGCGACTGGGGGAACGGCTAATGAAAAACTGTTTTTT
TRBJ1-6,TRBV7-9,NA,NA,CASSLDGVSPLHF,TGTGCCAGCAGCTTAGACGGGGTTTCACCCCTCCACTTT
TRBJ1-6,TRBV30,NA,NA,CAWRRQQNSPLHF,TGTGCCTGGAGGAGACAGCAGAATTCACCCCTCCACTTT
TRBJ2-2,TRBV5-1,NA,NA,CASRDSLMYGELFF,TGCGCCAGCAGGGACTCCCTTATGTACGGGGAGCTGTTTTTT
TRBJ2-7,TRBV27,NA,NA,CASSLVPPGDTGGPYEQYF,TGTGCCAGCAGTTTAGTCCCGCCAGGGGACACGGGTGGGCCCTACGAGCAGTACTTC
TRBJ1-6,TRBV30,TRBD1,few,CAWSGTGGNSPLHF,TGTGCCTGGAGTGGGACAGGGGGAAATTCACCCCTCCACTTT
TRBJ2-1,TRBV7-3,NA,once,CASSSLGAGSKFF,TGTGCCAGCAGCTCACTGGGTGCGGGGAGTAAGTTCTTC
TRBJ2-7,TRBV6-1,TRBD1,NA,CASSGRQGSVGEQYF,TGTGCCAGCAGTGGAAGACAGGGGTCCGTCGGCGAGCAGTACTTC
TRBJ2-3,TRBV4-1,NA,NA,CASSSPGGDTQYF,TGCGCCAGCAGCTCCCCCGGGGGAGATACGCAGTATTTT
TRBJ2-2,TRBV5-1,NA,NA,CASSSNQGPTGELFF,TGCGCCAGCAGCTCCAACCAGGGACCCACCGGGGAGCTGTTTTTT
TRBJ2-7,TRBV6-1,NA,NA,CASRSGHPPYEQYF,TGTGCCAGCAGATCAGGACACCCCCCATACGAGCAGTACTTC
TRBJ2-7,TRBV18,NA,once,CASSPGSDPRYEQYF,TGTGCCAGCTCGCCGGGGTCCGATCCACGATACGAGCAGTACTTC
TRBJ1-1,TRBV11-2,NA,NA,CASSLTTGNTEAFF,TGTGCCAGCAGCCTCACTACAGGGAACACTGAAGCTTTCTTT
TRBJ1-1,TRBV7-7,NA,NA,CASSLEMNTEAFF,TGTGCTAGCAGCTTGGAGATGAACACTGAAGCTTTCTTT
TRBJ2-3,TRBV18,TRBD2,NA,CASSPRLAGNTDTQYF,TGTGCCAGCTCACCAAGACTAGCGGGGAACACAGATACGCAGTATTTT
TRBJ2-7,TRBV28,TRBD2,NA,CASSPSSGTPYEQYF,TGTGCCAGCAGTCCCTCAAGCGGGACGCCCTACGAGCAGTACTTC
TRBJ2-5,TRBV18,NA,NA,CASSRGLSETQYF,TGTGCCAGCTCACGGGGGCTGAGTGAGACCCAGTACTTC
TRBJ2-7,TRBV5-6,NA,NA,CASSSGGQGPYEQYF,TGTGCCAGCAGCTCCGGTGGGCAGGGCCCCTACGAGCAGTACTTC
TRBJ1-5,TRBV6-5,NA,NA,CASRDSFNQPQHF,TGTGCCAGCAGAGACAGTTTCAATCAGCCCCAGCATTTT
TRBJ2-2,TRBV6-5,NA,NA,CASRMQAVGELFF,TGTGCCAGCAGGATGCAAGCGGTCGGGGAGCTGTTTTTT
TRBJ2-7,TRBV7-2,TRBD2,NA,CASSTLAGVGYEQYF,TGTGCCAGCAGTACCCTAGCGGGAGTTGGCTACGAGCAGTACTTC
TRBJ1-1,TRBV30,NA,NA,CAWRQEPNTEAFF,TGTGCCTGGCGACAGGAGCCGAACACTGAAGCTTTCTTT
TRBJ2-1,TRBV9,TRBD2,NA,CASSVKGAGTSENEQFF,TGTGCCAGCAGCGTAAAAGGTGCCGGGACTAGCGAAAATGAGCAGTTCTTC
TRBJ2-7,TRBV4-3,NA,once,CASSQAQGGLDEQYF,TGCGCCAGCAGCCAAGCGCAGGGCGGTCTTGACGAGCAGTACTTC
TRBJ2-7,TRBV19,NA,NA,CASSIGTGKYEQYF,TGTGCCAGTAGTATCGGTACAGGGAAGTACGAGCAGTACTTC
TRBJ2-7,TRBV11-2,NA,NA,CASSLGLLANSSYEQYF,TGTGCCAGCAGCTTGGGGCTCCTAGCTAATTCCTCCTACGAGCAGTACTTC
TRBJ1-2,TRBV19,NA,NA,CASSIHRDGRGGYTF,TGTGCCAGTAGTATACACCGGGACGGACGAGGTGGCTACACCTTC
TRBJ2-7,TRBV19,NA,NA,CASSIEARQTYEQYF,TGTGCCAGTAGTATCGAGGCTAGGCAAACCTACGAGCAGTACTTC
TRBJ2-5,TRBV7-2,NA,NA,CASSLGSPGAGTQYF,TGTGCCAGCAGCTTAGGGTCGCCAGGGGCTGGGACCCAGTACTTC
TRBJ2-6,TRBV27,NA,NA,CASSWGRGATGANVLTF,TGTGCCAGCAGTTGGGGGAGGGGGGCCACTGGGGCCAACGTCCTGACTTTC
TRBJ1-6,TRBV6-1,TRBD1,NA,CASSPGTGSNSPLHF,TGTGCCAGCAGTCCCGGGACAGGGAGTAATTCACCCCTCCACTTT
TRBJ1-1,TRBV5-1,NA,once,CASSGDTMNTEAFF,TGCGCCAGTTCAGGGGATACCATGAACACTGAAGCTTTCTTT
TRBJ1-1,TRBV11-2,NA,NA,CASSSRMLGDTEAFF,TGTGCCAGCAGCTCCCGGATGTTGGGGGACACTGAAGCTTTCTTT
TRBJ2-3,TRBV2,TRBD2,NA,CASSEQGGSTDTQYF,TGTGCCAGCAGTGAACAGGGAGGGAGCACAGATACGCAGTATTTT
TRBJ2-7,TRBV27,TRBD2,NA,CASSLSGRASYEQYF,TGTGCCAGCAGTTTAAGCGGGAGGGCCTCCTACGAGCAGTACTTC
TRBJ1-1,TRBV7-2,NA,NA,CASTGVLRVNTEAFF,TGTGCCAGCACAGGGGTTTTGCGAGTGAACACTGAAGCTTTCTTT
TRBJ2-2,TRBV10-1,NA,NA,CASSRGAGELFF,TGCGCCAGCTCCCGAGGGGCCGGGGAGCTGTTTTTT
TRBJ2-3,TRBV19,NA,few,CASSENTDTQYF,TGTGCCAGTAGTGAAAACACAGATACGCAGTATTTT